This T cell receptor (beta chain) is drawn from a study of cytomegalovirus exposure and HLA in healthy donors. In its sample, this clone was seen a few times. The antigen is not known. The study, taken as a whole, reports: About 87% or about 30% of the time was how often most TCR beta V segments were productive, according to an earlier analysis. Confirmation was obtained in vitro that a few CMV-associated chains are specific for CMV antigens.

From germline, CDR1 is SGHTA and CDR2 FQGNSA. The J segment lost 8 bases and the V segment lost 5 bases, leaving 6 bases of the junction unmatched. The CDR3 is 15 residues long. 13 Jbeta primers and 60 Vbeta primers were used for the PCR. Sequenced by immunoSEQ multiplex PCR; TCRdb stores in-frame clones only, minus some. The table has about 43,000 clones, around 53% seen once. The rearrangement joins TRBV7-2 to TRBJ2-1; TRBD2 agrees at 13 bases. The source is a man in his sixties in good health and CMV-seronegative. Sequenced material: PBMCs. For the CDR3, the DNA is TGTGCCAGCAGCAGGACTAGCGGGAGTCGGGATGAGCAGTTCTTC. This sequence encodes CASSRTSGSRDEQFF. The entire variable domain, with the rest obtained from reference TRBV7-2 and TRBJ2-1, is as follows: GAGVSQSPSNKVTEKGKDVELRCDPISGHTALYWYRQSLGQGLEFLIYFQGNSAPDKSGLPSDRFSAERTGGSVSTLTIQRTQQEDSAVYLCASSRTSGSRDEQFFGPGTRLTVL.